The present T cell receptor beta chain was sequenced within a study of neoadjuvant anti-PD-1 for oral cavity cancer. Study background: Most patients had three to four biweekly doses of 3 mg/kg nivolumab before resection. The study, taken as a whole, reports: Post-nivolumab, blood T cell clonality was significantly elevated in non-responders. Higher pretreatment Treg/Th17 ratios tracked higher pretreatment blood clonality.

Trimming took 11 bases from V and 4 from J, leaving 17 bases between them. The CDR3 consists of 14 residues. CDR1 and CDR2 from the germline V gene are SNHLY and FYNNEI. Measured with immunoSEQ multiplex PCR; TCRdb has only the in-frame clones, and not every one. This sample has around 60,000 clones; under 85% occur once, and the top ten carry approximately 2.8%. Remarks on this clone: Its antigen is still unknown.

Sequencing was performed on PBMCs, taken before nivolumab (anti-PD-1) treatment. The gene calls are TRBV2 and TRBJ2-2, with D possibly matching TRBD2 (6 bases). The sequence came from a person aged 35-79 years with oral cavity squamous cell carcinoma. The CDR3, as DNA: TGTGCCTCCCGAGCTGCGGGGACCACCGGGGAGCTGTTTTTT. It codes for CASRAAGTTGELFF.